This T cell receptor beta chain was captured by sequencing in a study of vaccination effects on CD4 cells after COVID-19. Study in general: Of the BNT162b2 and mRNA-1273 vaccines, participants received two doses of one or the other. Whole-study results and caveats: Cross-reactivity with common cold coronaviruses was shown by only 1 of 255 vaccine-induced clones in healthy vaccinees.

This clone was found once. Its antigen is currently unknown. Profiled with immunoSEQ multiplex PCR; TCRdb holds only in-frame clones, not every one. The sample lists 35,000 to 45,000 clones; about three fifths were seen once. Pools of viral peptides were used by the ViraFEST assay to expand antigen-specific CD4+ T cells ahead of sequencing. Cultured cells yielded isolated CD4+ T cells after 10 days. The study found no prior SARS-CoV-2 infection in the vaccine recipients, who tested negative for nucleocapsid antibodies. Germline assignment: CDR1 GTSNPN and CDR2 SVGIG (reference sequence). The CDR3 is 15 amino acids. V dropped 4 bases and J dropped 1 base, with 17 bases sitting between them.

The TCR sequence derives from a human donor who received a COVID-19 vaccine. The genes are TRBV30 and TRBJ2-7; D is perhaps TRBD1 (5 bases). Source: CD4+ T cells from PBMCs cultured with HCoV-OC43 spike peptides, taken before COVID-19 vaccination. Documented subset: HCoV-OC43 spike overlapping peptide pool stimulation. CDR3 nucleotides: TGTGCCTGGACCCCAAAACCAGACAGATCCTACGAGCAGTACTTC. It is translated as CAWTPKPDRSYEQYF.